These 9 T cell receptor beta chains share one sample of origin, sequenced in a study of blood T cell repertoires in COVID-19. This table comes from immunoSEQ multiplex PCR, and its TCRdb copy is limited to in-frame clones, with some not included. This sample has about 370,000 clones, with more than 70% found just once. Sequenced input: peripheral blood. The receptor source for this set is a woman in her twenties or thirties with COVID-19, enrolled during active disease.

This chain joins TRBV13 and TRBJ1-4, with 8 bases lining up with TRBD1. CDR3 length equals 13 residues. CDR1 and CDR2 from the germline V gene are PRHDT and FYEKMQ (reference sequence). Germline trimming cut 3 bases from V and 11 bases from J; bases unmatched to any gene: 5. CDR3 sequence: CASSLDRVGKLFF. The CDR3 nucleotides read TGTGCCAGCAGCTTGGACAGGGTGGGGAAACTGTTTTTT.

The chain employs TRBV4-3 and TRBJ1-1; possibly TRBD1 for D (5 bases). Germline lookup yields CDR1 LGHNA and CDR2 YSLEER. The CDR3 has 17 residues. V dropped 3 bases and J dropped 1 base, with 18 bases sitting between them. CDR3 amino acids: CASSHLPQAMRNTEAFF. The CDR3 bases are TGCGCCAGCAGCCACCTACCACAGGCTATGCGGAACACTGAAGCTTTCTTT.

V usage is TRBV6-2 or TRBV6-3 and J usage is TRBJ2-7, with D possibly TRBD2 on 5 matching bases. The CDR3 runs 12 residues. Trimming left V 4 bases short and J 3 bases short, with 7 bases between. From germline, CDR1 is MNHEY and CDR2 SVGEGT. The CDR3 DNA sequence: TGTGCCAGCAGTTTCCGGGACTACGAGCAGTACGTC. Translating it yields CASSFRDYEQYV.

The rearrangement uses TRBV18 and TRBJ1-1; 7 bases line up with TRBD1. Trimming removed 4 bases from V and 0 bases from J; junction bases left unmatched: 2. The CDR3 extends over 14 amino acids. Germline V gives CDR1 KGHSH, CDR2 LQKENI. The CDR3 protein is CASSQQGLNTEAFF. As DNA, the CDR3 is TGTGCCAGCTCACAACAGGGGCTGAACACTGAAGCTTTCTTT.

The CDR3 reads CASSLGRVSNQPQHF. In DNA, the CDR3 is TGTGCCAGTAGTCTGGGCAGAGTTAGCAATCAGCCCCAGCATTTT. The chain couples TRBV19 to TRBJ1-5, with D unresolved. Deletions cut 5 bases from V and 0 bases from J, with 11 bases between. The CDR3 contains 15 residues. Germline V gene data show CDR1 as LNHDA and CDR2 as SQIVND (reference sequence).

The rearrangement uses TRBV13 and TRBJ2-1; a possible D gene is TRBD1 (6 bases). The length of the CDR3 is 16 residues. Trimming shortened V by 5 bases and J by 4 bases, and 18 bases separated the two germline ends. Germline CDR1 is PRHDT and CDR2 is FYEKMQ (reference sequence). DNA of the CDR3: TGTGCCAGCAGCCCTCCCAGGGGACCCCAATACAATGAGCAGTTCTTC. Its protein is CASSPPRGPQYNEQFF. The whole variable domain, remainder taken from reference TRBV13 and TRBJ2-1, is AAGVIQSPRHLIKEKRETATLKCYPIPRHDTVYWYQQGPGQDPQFLISFYEKMQSDKGSIPDRFSAQQFSDYHSELNMSSLELGDSALYFCASSPPRGPQYNEQFFGPGTRLTVL.

This chain joins TRBV6-5 and TRBJ2-7; maybe TRBD1 (5 bases). The germline gives CDR1 MNHEY, CDR2 SVGAGI. The CDR3 is 14 amino acids. V dropped 10 bases and J dropped 2 bases, with 18 bases sitting between them. CDR3 DNA sequence: TGTGCCACGACCAGTTGGGGCCCCACCTACGAGCAGTACTTC. It translates to CATTSWGPTYEQYF.

The chain couples TRBV7-9 to TRBJ2-1; D gene unclear. This CDR3 is built from 15 residues. Germline V gene sequence: CDR1 SEHNR, CDR2 FQNEAQ (reference sequence). With 4 bases removed from V and 0 bases from J, the gap between germline ends came to 10 bases. CDR3 sequence reads: CASSSSELSYNEQFF. The DNA of the CDR3 is TGTGCCAGCAGCTCCTCTGAGCTCTCCTACAATGAGCAGTTCTTC. The variable domain in full, with the rest retrieved from reference TRBV7-9 and TRBJ2-1, is DTGVSQNPRHKITKRGQNVTFRCDPISEHNRLYWYRQTLGQGPEFLTYFQNEAQLEKSRLLSDRFSAERPKGSFSTLEIQRTEQGDSAMYLCASSSSELSYNEQFFGPGTRLTVL.

The chain joins TRBV7-2 to TRBJ1-2; 10 bases match TRBD1. Per the germline V gene, CDR1 is SGHTA and CDR2 is FQGNSA. After removal of 5 bases from V and 5 bases from J, the junction contained 5 bases not matched to a gene. The CDR3 spans 14 residues. In DNA form, the CDR3 reads TGTGCCAGCAGCAATGACAGGGGGCTATATGGCTACACCTTC. Translation: CASSNDRGLYGYTF.